This TCR beta chain is from a study of shared clonotypes between healthy human individuals. As concerns this clone: Antigen unknown.

Germline CDR1 and CDR2: SEHNR and FQNEAQ (reference sequence). V was shortened by 2 bases and J by 4 bases, with 7 bases between the two germline ends. The CDR3 consists of 13 residues. Study findings and constraints: Clonotypes shared by all four sorted-subset donors had higher generation probabilities than non-shared clonotypes.

Measured with immunoSEQ multiplex PCR; TCRdb has only the in-frame clones, and not every one. The sample contains roughly 1 million clones, 70% to 80% of which appear only once. The clonotype originates from a young man in good health. Some clones in this sample may be carry-over from other donors' samples. The material sequenced was memory CD4+ T cells from PBMCs. The subset: CD45RA-negative fraction. The chain couples TRBV7-9 to TRBJ2-3; D not certain. As DNA, the CDR3 is TGTGCCAGCAGCTTAAGGCAGGCAGATACGCAGTATTTT. It yields the protein CASSLRQADTQYF.